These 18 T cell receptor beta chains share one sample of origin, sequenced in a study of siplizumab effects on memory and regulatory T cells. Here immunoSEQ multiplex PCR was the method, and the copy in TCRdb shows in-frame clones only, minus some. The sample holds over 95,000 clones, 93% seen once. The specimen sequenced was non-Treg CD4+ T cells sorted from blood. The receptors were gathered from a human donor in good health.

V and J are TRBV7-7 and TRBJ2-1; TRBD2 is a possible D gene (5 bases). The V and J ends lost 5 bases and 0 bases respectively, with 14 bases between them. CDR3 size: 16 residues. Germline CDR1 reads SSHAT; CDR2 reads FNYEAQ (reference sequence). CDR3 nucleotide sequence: TGTGCCAGCAGCGCTTTGCAGCGGAGCTCCTACAATGAGCAGTTCTTC. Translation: CASSALQRSSYNEQFF.

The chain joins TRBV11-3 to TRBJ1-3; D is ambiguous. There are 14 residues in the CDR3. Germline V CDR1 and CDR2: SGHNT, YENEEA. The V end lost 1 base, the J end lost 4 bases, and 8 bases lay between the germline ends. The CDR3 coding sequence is TGTGCCAGCAGCTTAGGCGGAGAAGGAAACACCATATATTTT. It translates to CASSLGGEGNTIYF.

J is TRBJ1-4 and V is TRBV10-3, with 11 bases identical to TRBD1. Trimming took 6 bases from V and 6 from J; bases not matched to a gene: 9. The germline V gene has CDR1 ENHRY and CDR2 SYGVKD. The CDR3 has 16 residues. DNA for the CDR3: TGTGCCATCAGACCCGGGACAGGGGGACAGGATGAAAAACTGTTTTTT. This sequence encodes CAIRPGTGGQDEKLFF.

The DNA of the CDR3 is TGTGCCAGCAGTCCTTGGGACAGACTGAACACTGAAGCTTTCTTT. It codes for CASSPWDRLNTEAFF. The chain recombines TRBV28 with TRBJ1-1, with 7 bases fitting TRBD1. Germline CDR1 and CDR2: MDHEN and SYDVKM. With V trimmed by 5 bases and J by 0 bases, 6 bases remained unmatched. CDR3 length equals 15 residues.

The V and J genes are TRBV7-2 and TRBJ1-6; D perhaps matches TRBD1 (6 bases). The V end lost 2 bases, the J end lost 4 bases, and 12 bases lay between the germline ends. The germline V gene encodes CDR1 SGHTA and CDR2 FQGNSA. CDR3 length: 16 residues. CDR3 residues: CASSLSGQTYNSPLHF. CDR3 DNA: TGTGCCAGCAGCTTAAGCGGACAGACTTATAATTCACCCCTCCACTTT.

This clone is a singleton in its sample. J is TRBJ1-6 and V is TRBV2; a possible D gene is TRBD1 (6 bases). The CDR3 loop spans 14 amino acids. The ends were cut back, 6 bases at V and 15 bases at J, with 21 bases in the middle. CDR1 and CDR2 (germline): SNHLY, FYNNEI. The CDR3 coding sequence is TGTGCCAGCAGCCGAGGGGGTCTTAGATATCTCCTCCACTTT. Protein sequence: CASSRGGLRYLLHF.

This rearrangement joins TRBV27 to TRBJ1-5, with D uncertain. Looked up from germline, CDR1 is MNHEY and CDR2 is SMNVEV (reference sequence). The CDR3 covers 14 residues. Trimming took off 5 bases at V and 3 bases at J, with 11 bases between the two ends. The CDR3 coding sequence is TGTGCCAGCAGTGTCACGGATAACAATCAGCCCCAGCATTTT. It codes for CASSVTDNNQPQHF.

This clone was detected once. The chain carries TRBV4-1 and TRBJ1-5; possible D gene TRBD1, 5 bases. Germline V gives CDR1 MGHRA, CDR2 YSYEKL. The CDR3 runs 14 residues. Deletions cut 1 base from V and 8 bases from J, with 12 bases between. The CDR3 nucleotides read TGCGCCAGCAGCCAAGGGACACGAGCCGAGCCCCAGCATTTT. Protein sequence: CASSQGTRAEPQHF.

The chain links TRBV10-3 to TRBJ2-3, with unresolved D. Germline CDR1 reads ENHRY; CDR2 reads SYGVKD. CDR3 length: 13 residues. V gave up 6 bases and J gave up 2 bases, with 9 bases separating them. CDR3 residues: CAIRLSLTDTQYF. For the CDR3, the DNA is TGTGCCATCAGACTATCCCTCACAGATACGCAGTATTTT.

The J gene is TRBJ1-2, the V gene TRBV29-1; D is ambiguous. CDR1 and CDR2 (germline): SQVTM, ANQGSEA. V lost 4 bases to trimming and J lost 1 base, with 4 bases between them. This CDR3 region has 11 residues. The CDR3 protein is CSVGFNYGYTF. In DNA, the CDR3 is TGCAGCGTTGGATTTAACTATGGCTACACCTTC.

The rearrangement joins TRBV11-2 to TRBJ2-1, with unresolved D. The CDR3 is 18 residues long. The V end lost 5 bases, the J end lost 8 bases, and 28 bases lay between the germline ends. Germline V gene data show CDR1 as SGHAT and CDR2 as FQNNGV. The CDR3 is CASSRSLLVAVKGDEQFF. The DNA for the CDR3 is TGTGCCAGCAGCCGTTCATTATTAGTTGCTGTTAAGGGCGATGAGCAGTTCTTC.

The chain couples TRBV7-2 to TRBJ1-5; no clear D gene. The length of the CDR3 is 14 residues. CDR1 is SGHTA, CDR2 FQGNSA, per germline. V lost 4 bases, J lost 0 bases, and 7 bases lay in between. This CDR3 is CASSWTDSNQPQHF. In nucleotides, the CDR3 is TGTGCCAGCAGCTGGACGGATAGCAATCAGCCCCAGCATTTT.

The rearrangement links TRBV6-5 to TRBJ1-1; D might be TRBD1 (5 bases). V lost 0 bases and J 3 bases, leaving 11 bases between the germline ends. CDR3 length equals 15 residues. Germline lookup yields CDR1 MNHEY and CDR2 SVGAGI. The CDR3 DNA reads TGTGCCAGCAGTTACTCTAAAAACAGGTACACTGAAGCTTTCTTT. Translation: CASSYSKNRYTEAFF.

The CDR3 loop reads CASSLEGDEQYF. CDR3 DNA: TGCGCCAGCAGCTTGGAGGGGGACGAGCAGTACTTC. This chain connects TRBV5-1 to TRBJ2-7; D perhaps matches TRBD1 (6 bases). This CDR3 contains 12 residues. Trimming removed 0 bases at V and 5 bases at J, with 6 bases between. Looked up from germline, CDR1 is SGHRS and CDR2 is YFSETQ. The full variable domain, completed using reference TRBV5-1 and TRBJ2-7, is KAGVTQTPRYLIKTRGQQVTLSCSPISGHRSVSWYQQTPGQGLQFLFEYFSETQRNKGNFPGRFSGRQFSNSRSEMNVSTLELGDSALYLCASSLEGDEQYFGPGTRLTVT.

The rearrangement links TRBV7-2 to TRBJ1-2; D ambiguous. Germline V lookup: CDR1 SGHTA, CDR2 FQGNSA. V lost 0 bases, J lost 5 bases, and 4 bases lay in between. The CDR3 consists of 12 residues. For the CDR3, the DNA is TGTGCCAGCAGCTTAGCCAGATATGGCTACACCTTC. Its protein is CASSLARYGYTF.

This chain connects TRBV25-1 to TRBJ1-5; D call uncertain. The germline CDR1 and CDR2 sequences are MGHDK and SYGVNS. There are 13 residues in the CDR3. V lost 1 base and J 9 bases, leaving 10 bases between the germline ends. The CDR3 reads CASSESPVGPQHF. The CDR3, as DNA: TGTGCCAGCAGTGAATCCCCTGTAGGGCCCCAGCATTTT.

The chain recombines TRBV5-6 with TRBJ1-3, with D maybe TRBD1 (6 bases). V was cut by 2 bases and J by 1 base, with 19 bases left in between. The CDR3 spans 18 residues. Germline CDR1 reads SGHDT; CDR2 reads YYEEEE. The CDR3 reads CASSFGGGSASSGNTIYF. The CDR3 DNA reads TGTGCCAGCAGCTTTGGGGGCGGGTCGGCCAGTTCTGGAAACACCATATATTTT.

The CDR3 DNA reads TGTGCCAGCAGCATGTCAACAGGGACTGGAAACACCATATATTTT. As protein: CASSMSTGTGNTIYF. The rearrangement uses TRBV7-8 and TRBJ1-3; TRBD1 might be the D (6 bases). The V gene lost 5 bases and the J gene lost 2 bases, with 13 bases spanning the gap. This CDR3 comprises 15 residues. The germline gives CDR1 SGHVS, CDR2 FQNEAQ.